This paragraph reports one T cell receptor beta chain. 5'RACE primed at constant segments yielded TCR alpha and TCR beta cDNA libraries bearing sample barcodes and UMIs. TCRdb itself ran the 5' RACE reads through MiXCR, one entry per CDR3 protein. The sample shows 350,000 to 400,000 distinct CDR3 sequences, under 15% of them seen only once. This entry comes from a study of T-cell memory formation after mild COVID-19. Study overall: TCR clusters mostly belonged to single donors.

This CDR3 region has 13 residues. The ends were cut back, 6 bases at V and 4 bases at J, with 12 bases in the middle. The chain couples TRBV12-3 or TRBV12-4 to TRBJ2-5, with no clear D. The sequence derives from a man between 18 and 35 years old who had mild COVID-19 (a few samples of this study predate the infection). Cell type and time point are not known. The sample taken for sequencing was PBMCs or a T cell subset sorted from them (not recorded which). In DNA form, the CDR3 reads TGTGCCAGCAGCCTTAATTTTGGAGAGACCCAGTACTTC. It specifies CASSLNFGETQYF.